The next 14 T cell receptor beta chains were all read from a single sample in a study of lymphopenia after photon versus proton radiotherapy. The repertoire was sequenced with immunoSEQ multiplex PCR; TCRdb's copy has only in-frame clones and lacks some. The table shows roughly 30,000 clones, with 90% occurring only once. The sequenced sample was peripheral blood, obtained from a patient treated with photon-based radiotherapy. The receptors derive from a woman in her forties or fifties with pancreatic cancer.

The CDR3 DNA sequence: TGTGCCAGCAGTTACGGGTCGTGGGGCGATGAGCAGTTCTTC. Its translation: CASSYGSWGDEQFF. The chain joins TRBV6-6 to TRBJ2-1; a possible D gene is TRBD1 (5 bases). Germline values: CDR1 MNHNY, CDR2 SVGAGI (reference sequence). The CDR3 is made up of 14 amino acids. The ends were cut back, 2 bases at V and 8 bases at J, with 13 bases in the middle.

V usage is TRBV4-1 and J usage is TRBJ1-4; 7 bases match TRBD1. Germline assignment: CDR1 MGHRA and CDR2 YSYEKL. Unmatched junction bases numbered 7, after V lost 4 bases and J lost 5 bases. The CDR3 loop spans 15 amino acids. This CDR3 reads CASSLSGQANEKLFF. The CDR3 nucleotides read TGCGCCAGCAGCCTCTCCGGACAGGCGAATGAAAAACTGTTTTTT.

This clone was detected only a few times. This sequence joins TRBV19 and TRBJ1-5; TRBD1 is a possible D gene (6 bases). Germline assignment: CDR1 LNHDA and CDR2 SQIVND (reference sequence). The V end was cut by 5 bases, the J end by 2 bases, with 10 bases between. This CDR3 has 14 amino acids. The CDR3 loop is CASSSRQGNQPQHF. DNA of the CDR3: TGTGCCAGTAGTTCTCGACAGGGCAATCAGCCCCAGCATTTT.

The J gene is TRBJ1-1, the V gene TRBV7-9; TRBD1 is a possible D gene (6 bases). V was pared by 5 bases and J by 0 bases, with 13 bases between. CDR3 length equals 15 residues. Germline CDR1 SEHNR, CDR2 FQNEAQ (reference sequence). The DNA for the CDR3 is TGTGCCAGCAGCCTACAGGGAGGGGTGAACACTGAAGCTTTCTTT. Its protein is CASSLQGGVNTEAFF.

The V gene is TRBV27, the J gene TRBJ1-4; no clear D. The CDR3 runs to 15 residues. Per germline, CDR1 MNHEY and CDR2 SMNVEV (reference sequence). Trimming took off 5 bases at V and 0 bases at J, with 10 bases between the two ends. In nucleotides, the CDR3 is TGTGCCAGCAGTAAATGGACCGCAACTAATGAAAAACTGTTTTTT. Amino acid sequence: CASSKWTATNEKLFF.

Only a few counts were recorded for this clone. The chain has TRBV27 and TRBJ2-6, with unresolved D. The V and J ends lost 6 bases and 1 base respectively, with 4 bases between them. Per the germline V gene, CDR1 is MNHEY and CDR2 is SMNVEV (reference sequence). There are 13 residues in the CDR3. CDR3 nucleotide sequence: TGTGCCAGCAGGAGGTCTGGGGCCAACGTCCTGACTTTC. Translation: CASRRSGANVLTF.

The V call is TRBV10-2, the J call TRBJ2-5; 7 bases map to TRBD2. CDR1 is WSHSY, CDR2 SAAADI, per germline. V lost 0 bases, J lost 2 bases, and 6 bases stayed unmatched. CDR3 size: 16 residues. The CDR3 DNA is TGCGCCAGCAGTGAGTCGGCTAGCGGCAAACAAGAGACCCAGTACTTC. Translating gives CASSESASGKQETQYF.

The chain is built from TRBV5-4 and TRBJ2-5; the D is unclear. V lost 2 bases and J 5 bases, leaving 4 bases between the germline ends. This CDR3 has 11 amino acids. CDR1 SGHNT and CDR2 YYREEE come from the germline V gene (reference sequence). The CDR3 protein is CASSLSETQYF. CDR3 nucleotide sequence: TGTGCCAGCAGCTTATCTGAGACCCAGTACTTC.

The chain joins TRBV29-1 to TRBJ1-1, with D tentatively TRBD1 (5 bases). V lost 3 bases and J lost 5, with 10 bases in between. This CDR3 comprises 12 residues. Germline V gene lookup returns CDR1 SQVTM and CDR2 ANQGSEA. The CDR3 sequence is CSVDRVGTEAFF. The DNA of the CDR3 is TGCAGCGTTGACAGGGTCGGGACTGAAGCTTTCTTT.

The chain joins TRBV4-2 to TRBJ1-5; a weak D match, TRBD1 (5 bases). The CDR3 length is 15 residues. The germline V gene encodes CDR1 LGHNA and CDR2 YNFKEQ. Trimming took off 0 bases at V and 5 bases at J, with 11 bases between the two ends. This CDR3 is CASSQEAGRDQPQHF. For the CDR3, the DNA is TGTGCCAGCAGCCAAGAGGCAGGGAGGGATCAGCCCCAGCATTTT.

V gene TRBV14 combines with J gene TRBJ2-5; 12 positions agree with TRBD2. Per the germline V gene, CDR1 is SGHDN and CDR2 is FVKESK. The CDR3 has 17 amino acids. V shed 4 bases, J shed 5 bases, and the junction held 11 bases outside the gene matches. CDR3: CASSRALLAGGVETQYF. The CDR3 DNA reads as TGTGCCAGCAGCCGGGCCCTACTAGCGGGAGGAGTGGAGACCCAGTACTTC.

V usage is TRBV27 and J usage is TRBJ2-2, with D perhaps TRBD1 (6 bases). Germline V gene lookup returns CDR1 MNHEY and CDR2 SMNVEV (reference sequence). Trimming removed 5 bases from V and 1 base from J, with 11 bases in between. The CDR3 sequence is 15 residues long. CDR3 DNA: TGTGCCAGCAGTCCACAGGGTTGGAACACCGGGGAGCTGTTTTTT. Amino acid sequence: CASSPQGWNTGELFF.

This chain links TRBV7-2 with TRBJ1-1; 7 bases fit TRBD1. CDR1 and CDR2 from the germline V gene are SGHTA and FQGNSA. V shed 0 bases and J 1 base; nucleotides not matched to a gene: 2. The CDR3 covers 15 residues. The CDR3 loop is CASSLAGGENTEAFF. DNA of the CDR3: TGTGCCAGCAGCTTAGCAGGGGGCGAGAACACTGAAGCTTTCTTT.

V gene TRBV2 combines with J gene TRBJ1-5, with 7 positions matching TRBD1. This CDR3 has 17 residues. With V trimmed by 4 bases and J by 2 bases, 11 bases remained unmatched. Germline V CDR1 and CDR2: SNHLY, FYNNEI. The CDR3 DNA follows: TGTGCCAGCAGTGCGGCAGGGGGAGCCAACGGCAATCAGCCCCAGCATTTT. This sequence encodes CASSAAGGANGNQPQHF. The variable domain in full, completed from reference TRBV2 and TRBJ1-5, reads EPEVTQTPSHQVTQMGQEVILRCVPISNHLYFYWYRQILGQKVEFLVSFYNNEISEKSEIFDDQFSVERPDGSNFTLKIRSTKLEDSAMYFCASSAAGGANGNQPQHFGDGTRLSIL.